Below are 24 T cell receptor beta chains sequenced from a single sample in a study of cytomegalovirus exposure and HLA in healthy donors. The PCR used 60 Vbeta and 13 Jbeta primers. Profiled with immunoSEQ multiplex PCR; TCRdb holds only in-frame clones, not every one. Found here are approximately 100,000 clones, roughly 77% of them singletons; the top ten hold 3% to 4%. Sequencing was performed on PBMCs. Receptors were obtained from a woman in her forties or fifties in good health and CMV-seropositive.

The genes are TRBV5-1 and TRBJ2-7, with TRBD1 identical over 11 bases. This CDR3 contains 15 residues. Germline CDR1 reads SGHRS; CDR2 reads YFSETQ. The V and J ends lost 3 bases and 2 bases, in that order; junction bases with no gene match: 4. For the CDR3, the DNA is TGCGCCAGCAGCTCTATGGGACAGGGGGCCTACGAGCAGTACTTC. As protein: CASSSMGQGAYEQYF. Full variable domain (outside the CDR3, taken from reference TRBV5-1 and TRBJ2-7): KAGVTQTPRYLIKTRGQQVTLSCSPISGHRSVSWYQQTPGQGLQFLFEYFSETQRNKGNFPGRFSGRQFSNSRSEMNVSTLELGDSALYLCASSSMGQGAYEQYFGPGTRLTVT.

The chain recombines TRBV15 with TRBJ2-1, with TRBD2 matching over 16 bases. The germline gives CDR1 LNHNV, CDR2 YYDKDF (reference sequence). After removal of 5 bases from V and 7 bases from J, the junction contained 14 bases not matched to a gene. The CDR3 covers 19 residues. This CDR3 is CATSVGTSGRAVVVNEQFF. CDR3 DNA: TGTGCCACCAGCGTCGGGACTAGCGGGAGGGCCGTTGTGGTAAATGAGCAGTTCTTC. Together with reference TRBV15 and TRBJ2-1, the CDR3 gives the full variable domain: DAMVIQNPRYQVTQFGKPVTLSCSQTLNHNVMYWYQQKSSQAPKLLFHYYDKDFNNEADTPDNFQSRRPNTSFCFLDIRSPGLGDTAMYLCATSVGTSGRAVVVNEQFFGPGTRLTVL.

The rearrangement uses TRBV30 and TRBJ2-7; 8 bases map to TRBD1. The V segment lost 3 bases and the J segment 5 bases; nucleotides outside the gene matches: 3. The CDR3 sequence is 12 residues long. Per germline, CDR1 GTSNPN and CDR2 SVGIG (reference sequence). CDR3 sequence reads: CAWRYRGDEQYF. For the CDR3, the DNA is TGTGCCTGGAGGTACAGGGGGGACGAGCAGTACTTC.

J is TRBJ1-1 and V is TRBV2, with TRBD1 identical over 9 bases. The J segment lost 10 bases and the V segment lost 6 bases, leaving 12 bases of the junction unmatched. Germline lookup yields CDR1 SNHLY and CDR2 FYNNEI. CDR3 length: 14 amino acids. CDR3 residues: CASRTRTGEKGAFF. CDR3 nucleotides: TGTGCCAGCAGGACCCGGACAGGGGAAAAAGGAGCTTTCTTT.

The chain is built from TRBV19 and TRBJ2-1, with D hard to call. V lost 4 bases, J lost 0 bases, and 13 bases lay in between. The CDR3 consists of 16 residues. Germline CDR1 reads LNHDA; CDR2 reads SQIVND (reference sequence). The CDR3 is CASSTRLISSYNEQFF. The CDR3 bases are TGTGCCAGTAGTACCCGACTCATCAGCTCCTACAATGAGCAGTTCTTC.

The chain carries TRBV30 and TRBJ1-2; D is unclear. Germline V lookup: CDR1 GTSNPN, CDR2 SVGIG (reference sequence). V was shortened by 4 bases and J by 4 bases, with 10 bases between the two germline ends. This CDR3 has 12 amino acids. CDR3 coding DNA: TGTGCCTGGATAGATTCTCTCTATGGCTACACCTTC. It codes for CAWIDSLYGYTF.

J is TRBJ1-6 and V is TRBV5-5, with TRBD1 as a possible D gene (5 bases). V dropped 5 bases and J dropped 8 bases, with 20 bases sitting between them. Germline V gene lookup returns CDR1 SGHKS and CDR2 YYEKEE (reference sequence). This CDR3 spans 16 amino acids. The CDR3 sequence: CASSYTFRVWDSPLHF. CDR3 in DNA: TGTGCCAGCAGTTACACCTTCAGGGTCTGGGATTCACCCCTCCACTTT.

The chain has TRBV19 and TRBJ2-7; 13 nucleotides agree with TRBD2. Trimming removed 8 bases from V and 3 bases from J; junction bases left unmatched: 7. The CDR3 covers 15 residues. CDR1 LNHDA and CDR2 SQIVND come from the germline V gene (reference sequence). Written as DNA, the CDR3 is TGTGCCAGTCGGACTAGCGGGAGTCTTTTCTACGAGCAGTACTTC. Translated, it gives CASRTSGSLFYEQYF.

V gene TRBV6-4 combines with J gene TRBJ1-6, with D tentatively TRBD1 (6 bases). The CDR3 contains 15 residues. Germline CDR1 and CDR2: MRHNA and SNTAGT. V was pared by 8 bases and J by 7 bases, with 18 bases between. CDR3 loop: CASSDSPLLNSPLHF. Here the CDR3 DNA reads TGTGCCAGCTCGGACAGTCCCCTTTTAAATTCACCCCTCCACTTT.

The rearrangement joins TRBV7-6 to TRBJ2-7; D may be TRBD2 (6 bases). The CDR3 totals 15 residues. Trimming stripped 5 bases from V and 0 bases from J, with 14 bases between. Germline V gene lookup returns CDR1 SGHVS and CDR2 FNYEAQ. CDR3 bases: TGTGCCAGCAGCCCTACGGACGGGAGCTCCTACGAGCAGTACTTC. Amino acid sequence: CASSPTDGSSYEQYF.

The gene calls are TRBV30 and TRBJ2-1, with 11 bases matching TRBD2. CDR3 length equals 14 residues. CDR1 and CDR2 (germline): GTSNPN, SVGIG (reference sequence). V lost 3 bases, J lost 8 bases, and 6 bases stayed unmatched. The CDR3: CAWSVAGGPHEQFF. The DNA for the CDR3 is TGTGCCTGGAGCGTAGCGGGAGGGCCGCATGAGCAGTTCTTC.

Here the CDR3 DNA reads TGTGCCAGCAGCGTAACCAGCGGAATCACAGATACGCAGTATTTT. The encoded protein is CASSVTSGITDTQYF. V gene TRBV9 combines with J gene TRBJ2-3, with TRBD2 as a possible D gene (5 bases). The germline V gene encodes CDR1 SGDLS and CDR2 YYNGEE. The CDR3 consists of 15 residues. The ends were cut back, 1 base at V and 2 bases at J, with 11 bases in the middle.

About this clone: At the DNA level, this CDR3 is encoded by other sequences in the same sample as well. The chain carries TRBV9 and TRBJ2-5; TRBD2 might be the D (6 bases). CDR1 is SGDLS and CDR2 is YYNGEE in the germline V gene. Trimming removed 0 bases at V and 1 base at J, with 10 bases between. This CDR3 has 15 amino acids. CDR3 DNA sequence: TGTGCCAGCAGCGTAGGAACTAGCCTCCAAGAGACCCAGTACTTC. As protein: CASSVGTSLQETQYF.

The rearrangement uses TRBV7-2 and TRBJ1-1; 8 nucleotides agree with TRBD1. CDR3 size: 13 residues. V lost 4 bases and J lost 4; bases outside the gene matches: 2. Germline-derived CDR1 and CDR2 are SGHTA and FQGNSA. CDR3 amino acids: CASSSQGGTEAFF. The CDR3, as DNA: TGTGCCAGCAGCTCACAGGGGGGCACTGAAGCTTTCTTT.

The chain joins TRBV30 to TRBJ1-4; D gene uncertain. Germline-derived CDR1 and CDR2 are GTSNPN and SVGIG (reference sequence). The CDR3 spans 15 residues. Trimming pared 2 bases from V and 4 bases from J, leaving 14 bases between. In DNA, the CDR3 is TGTGCCTGGAGTATTAGGAGTTTGGGTAATGAAAAACTGTTTTTT. Its protein product is CAWSIRSLGNEKLFF.

The V gene is TRBV5-1, the J gene TRBJ1-2; 8 bases line up with TRBD1. The CDR3 contains 15 residues. Per the germline V gene, CDR1 is SGHRS and CDR2 is YFSETQ. V shed 2 bases, J shed 5 bases, and the junction held 8 bases outside the gene matches. CDR3 coding DNA: TGCGCCAGCAGCTTCCGGGACAGGCACATTTATGGCTACACCTTC. This gives the protein CASSFRDRHIYGYTF. Filled out from reference TRBV5-1 and TRBJ1-2, the complete variable domain reads KAGVTQTPRYLIKTRGQQVTLSCSPISGHRSVSWYQQTPGQGLQFLFEYFSETQRNKGNFPGRFSGRQFSNSRSEMNVSTLELGDSALYLCASSFRDRHIYGYTFGSGTRLTVV.

The rearrangement joins TRBV2 to TRBJ1-1; D ambiguous. CDR1 and CDR2 (germline): SNHLY, FYNNEI. CDR3 length: 12 amino acids. Trimming stripped 3 bases from V and 3 bases from J, with 5 bases between. Written as DNA, the CDR3 is TGTGCCAGCAGTGAGGCAGACACTGAAGCTTTCTTT. Translation gives CASSEADTEAFF.

The rearrangement uses TRBV11-2 and TRBJ1-5; TRBD1 agrees at 8 bases. There are 16 residues in the CDR3. Trimming removed 5 bases from V and 0 bases from J; junction bases left unmatched: 6. Looked up from germline, CDR1 is SGHAT and CDR2 is FQNNGV. CDR3 sequence reads: CASSPRTGPSNQPQHF. The CDR3 bases are TGTGCCAGCAGCCCTCGGACAGGGCCTAGCAATCAGCCCCAGCATTTT.

This chain uses TRBV4-1 with TRBJ1-5; a possible D gene is TRBD1 (5 bases). CDR3 size: 16 residues. V lost 1 base to trimming and J lost 3 bases, with 13 bases between them. CDR1 and CDR2 from the germline V gene are MGHRA and YSYEKL. Written as DNA, the CDR3 is TGCGCCAGCAGCCAAGCTTCCTGGGACTTCAATCAGCCCCAGCATTTT. This translates into CASSQASWDFNQPQHF.

The chain combines TRBV5-4 with TRBJ1-2; D remains ambiguous. Germline CDR1 and CDR2: SGHNT and YYREEE (reference sequence). V lost 3 bases to trimming and J lost 4 bases, with 13 bases between them. The CDR3 length is 14 residues. CDR3 loop: CASSSRNAIYGYTF. DNA of the CDR3: TGTGCCAGCAGCTCGCGTAATGCTATCTATGGCTACACCTTC.

The chain couples TRBV5-1 to TRBJ2-7; 10 nucleotides line up with TRBD2. Per germline, CDR1 SGHRS and CDR2 YFSETQ. The CDR3 consists of 15 residues. V lost 4 bases, J lost 1 base, and 5 bases stayed unmatched. The CDR3 nucleotides are TGCGCCAGCAGCACTACTAGCGGGGCATCCTACGAGCAGTACTTC. This encodes CASSTTSGASYEQYF.

The J gene is TRBJ1-1, the V gene TRBV7-9; no reliable D call. The V gene's germline CDR1 is SEHNR and CDR2 FQNEAQ (reference sequence). The germline V and J ends were trimmed by 3 bases and 6 bases, with 8 bases remaining between them. CDR3 length: 12 amino acids. The CDR3 region has the DNA TGTGCCAGCAGCTTTAGAAATCCTGAAGCTTTCTTT. Amino acids: CASSFRNPEAFF.

About this clone: Additional DNA sequences in this sample encode the identical CDR3. The V gene is TRBV5-1, the J gene TRBJ1-1, with a tentative D call TRBD1 (6 bases). V was trimmed by 0 bases and J by 3 bases, leaving 9 bases between them. In germline, CDR1 is SGHRS, CDR2 YFSETQ. The CDR3 contains 14 residues. The CDR3 DNA sequence: TGCGCCAGCAGCTTGGTAGGGGGATACACTGAAGCTTTCTTT. It translates to CASSLVGGYTEAFF.

This chain uses TRBV28 with TRBJ1-1, with TRBD1 as a possible D gene (5 bases). V was clipped by 5 bases and J by 5 bases, with 9 bases between them. Germline loops: CDR1 MDHEN, CDR2 SYDVKM. This CDR3 contains 12 residues. The CDR3 spells CASSPGPTEAFF. The CDR3 region has the DNA TGTGCCAGCAGTCCAGGGCCGACTGAAGCTTTCTTT. Looking up the rest from reference TRBV28 and TRBJ1-1 gives the full variable domain: DVKVTQSSRYLVKRTGEKVFLECVQDMDHENMFWYRQDPGLGLRLIYFSYDVKMKEKGDIPEGYSVSREKKERFSLILESASTNQTSMYLCASSPGPTEAFFGQGTRLTVV.